The sequence of this TCR beta chain was determined in a study of T cell changes during pregnancy in multiple sclerosis. Germline V gene data show CDR1 as SQVTM and CDR2 as ANQGSEA. With 6 bases removed from V and 4 bases from J, the gap between germline ends came to 12 bases. The CDR3 is 12 residues long. The repertoire was sequenced with immunoSEQ multiplex PCR; TCRdb's copy has only in-frame clones and lacks some. The table includes 100,000 or so clones, more than 80% detected once. The specimen was peripheral blood, collected in the second trimester of pregnancy. The V gene is TRBV29-1, the J gene TRBJ1-2, with a tentative D call TRBD1 (6 bases). The clonotype comes from a female donor with multiple sclerosis, enrolled in a pregnancy study. CDR3 sequence reads: CSVQGPGYGYTF. In DNA form, the CDR3 reads TGCAGCGTCCAGGGGCCGGGCTATGGCTACACCTTC. The variable domain in full, completed from reference TRBV29-1 and TRBJ1-2, reads SAVISQKPSRDICQRGTSLTIQCQVDSQVTMMFWYRQQPGQSLTLIATANQGSEATYESGFVIDKFPISRPNLTFSTLTVSNMSPEDSSIYLCSVQGPGYGYTFGSGTRLTVV.